A single sample is the source of the 27 T cell receptor beta chains below, sequenced in a study of CD4 T cells in relation to SARS-CoV-2 and coronaviruses. TCRdb's table, derived via immunoSEQ multiplex PCR, lists solely in-frame clones and lacks some. The sample consists of 43,000 or so clones, more than 65% of them appearing once. No cognate antigen is known for these TCRs. The sequenced material came from naive CD4+ T cells from PBMCs, cultured in vitro. Subset of the sample: naive CD4+ T cells isolated by negative enrichment. The receptor set was obtained from an adult with COVID-19.

The V gene is TRBV19, the J gene TRBJ2-3; D uncertain. V shed 0 bases and J shed 4 bases, with 8 bases lying between them. Germline V gene data show CDR1 as LNHDA and CDR2 as SQIVND (reference sequence). The CDR3 has 14 amino acids. The CDR3 DNA follows: TGTGCCAGTAGTATAGACCAGCCCCCAGATACGCAGTATTTT. Residues: CASSIDQPPDTQYF.

The rearrangement joins TRBV12-5 to TRBJ2-1, with D unclear. The CDR3 contains 12 residues. V dropped 5 bases and J dropped 10 bases, with 12 bases sitting between them. Looked up from germline, CDR1 is LGHNT and CDR2 is FRNRAP. The CDR3 region has the DNA TGTGCTAGTGGTGCTCAGCTCGGGGAGCAGTTCTTC. Translated: CASGAQLGEQFF.

The gene calls are TRBV4-1 and TRBJ2-4; either TRBD1 or TRBD2 may supply D (5 bases each). V was pared by 0 bases and J by 0 bases, with 15 bases between. Germline loops: CDR1 MGHRA, CDR2 YSYEKL. There are 18 residues in the CDR3. The CDR3 loop is CASSQDRGTALAKNIQYF. The CDR3 region has the DNA TGCGCCAGCAGCCAAGACCGAGGGACGGCCCTAGCCAAAAACATTCAGTACTTC.

V usage is TRBV6-5 and J usage is TRBJ2-1; 11 bases line up with TRBD2. V dropped 4 bases and J dropped 7; count of bases not matched to a gene: 6. In germline, CDR1 is MNHEY, CDR2 SVGAGI. The CDR3 contains 15 residues. Here the CDR3 reads CASSSLAGGVNEQFF. CDR3 nucleotide sequence: TGTGCCAGCAGTTCATTAGCGGGAGGGGTAAATGAGCAGTTCTTC.

V and J are TRBV30 and TRBJ1-3; D ambiguous. Germline V gene sequence: CDR1 GTSNPN, CDR2 SVGIG (reference sequence). V lost 3 bases and J lost 0, with 9 bases in between. This CDR3 has 14 amino acids. The CDR3 DNA sequence: TGTGCCTGGAGCTTAAGTCCCTCTGGAAACACCATATATTTT. Translated: CAWSLSPSGNTIYF.

CDR3 in DNA: TGTGCCAGCAGCTTGATACGGGAGACCCAGTACTTC. Translating it yields CASSLIRETQYF. The rearrangement joins TRBV5-6 to TRBJ2-5; D remains ambiguous. This CDR3 is built from 12 residues. The germline CDR1 and CDR2 sequences are SGHDT and YYEEEE. Trimming took 1 base from V and 5 from J, leaving 6 bases between them.

The chain employs TRBV18 and TRBJ2-4, with 8 bases identical to TRBD1. After removal of 4 bases from V and 8 bases from J, the junction contained 10 bases not matched to a gene. Germline V gene lookup returns CDR1 KGHSH and CDR2 LQKENI. The length of the CDR3 is 15 residues. CDR3: CASSLLGGQGDIQYF. In DNA form, the CDR3 reads TGTGCCAGCTCACTCTTAGGCGGACAGGGCGACATTCAGTACTTC.

V and J are TRBV28 and TRBJ2-7; D remains unclear. Germline-derived CDR1 and CDR2 are MDHEN and SYDVKM. The CDR3 is 15 amino acids. V was trimmed by 4 bases and J by 4 bases, leaving 17 bases between them. As DNA, the CDR3 is TGTGCCAGCAGTTGGATGGAGTGGAGATCATACGAGCAGTACTTC. Translating it yields CASSWMEWRSYEQYF. Full variable domain (missing parts from reference TRBV28 and TRBJ2-7): DVKVTQSSRYLVKRTGEKVFLECVQDMDHENMFWYRQDPGLGLRLIYFSYDVKMKEKGDIPEGYSVSREKKERFSLILESASTNQTSMYLCASSWMEWRSYEQYFGPGTRLTVT.

This sequence joins TRBV6-2 or TRBV6-3 and TRBJ2-6, with D tentatively TRBD2 (5 bases). CDR1 is MNHEY and CDR2 is SVGEGT in the germline V gene. The length of the CDR3 is 19 residues. With 6 bases removed from V and 0 bases from J, the gap between germline ends came to 21 bases. The CDR3, as DNA: TGTGCCAGCAGCCGAGAGGTGGCGGGTTATTCCTCTGGGGCCAACGTCCTGACTTTC. It codes for CASSREVAGYSSGANVLTF.

The V call is TRBV24-1, the J call TRBJ2-3, with 7 bases matching TRBD1. V lost 4 bases to trimming and J lost 0 bases; unmatched junction nucleotides: 3. CDR3 length equals 15 residues. Germline V gives CDR1 KGHDR, CDR2 SFDVKD. The CDR3 nucleotides read TGTGCCACCAGTGACCTGGGACAGAGCACAGATACGCAGTATTTT. Residues: CATSDLGQSTDTQYF.

The V and J genes are TRBV29-1 and TRBJ2-5; possible D gene TRBD2, 6 bases. The V end was cut by 6 bases, the J end by 0 bases, with 20 bases between. The CDR3 runs to 16 residues. Germline V gene lookup returns CDR1 SQVTM and CDR2 ANQGSEA. The chain's CDR3 is CSVGRLAGQYQETQYF. The CDR3 DNA is TGCAGCGTCGGACGATTGGCGGGGCAGTACCAAGAGACCCAGTACTTC.

The chain uses TRBV19 and TRBJ2-5; D ambiguous. Trimming cost V 4 bases and J 2 bases, with 5 bases left between them. This CDR3 is built from 12 residues. The germline V gene encodes CDR1 LNHDA and CDR2 SQIVND (reference sequence). CDR3 DNA: TGTGCCAGTAGTACAAAACAAGAGACCCAGTACTTC. This gives the protein CASSTKQETQYF.

This chain links TRBV2 with TRBJ2-3; possibly TRBD1 or TRBD2 for D (5 bases each). V lost 7 bases and J 0 bases, leaving 11 bases between the germline ends. The V gene's germline CDR1 is SNHLY and CDR2 FYNNEI. The CDR3 has 14 residues. CDR3 DNA sequence: TGTGCCAGCACCGAGGGGTCGAGCACAGATACGCAGTATTTT. Its protein product is CASTEGSSTDTQYF.

This chain joins TRBV18 and TRBJ2-3; no clear D gene. The V gene lost 2 bases and the J gene lost 0 bases, with 12 bases spanning the gap. Germline CDR1 is KGHSH and CDR2 is LQKENI. The CDR3 contains 16 residues. The CDR3 protein is CASSPLGSVSTDTQYF. For the CDR3, the DNA is TGTGCCAGCTCACCATTAGGCTCTGTTAGCACAGATACGCAGTATTTT.

A few counts support this clone. The V call is TRBV2, the J call TRBJ1-1; D is undetermined. Germline CDR1 and CDR2: SNHLY and FYNNEI. This CDR3 has 11 amino acids. Trimming removed 7 bases at V and 1 base at J, with 4 bases between. CDR3 sequence (DNA): TGTGCCAGCACGACGAACACTGAAGCTTTCTTT. Protein product: CASTTNTEAFF. Based on the CDR3 plus reference TRBV2 and TRBJ1-1, the full variable domain is EPEVTQTPSHQVTQMGQEVILRCVPISNHLYFYWYRQILGQKVEFLVSFYNNEISEKSEIFDDQFSVERPDGSNFTLKIRSTKLEDSAMYFCASTTNTEAFFGQGTRLTVV.

This rearrangement joins TRBV24-1 to TRBJ2-1, with 13 positions matching TRBD2. The CDR3 contains 18 residues. In germline, CDR1 is KGHDR, CDR2 SFDVKD. The J segment lost 3 bases and the V segment lost 3 bases, leaving 7 bases of the junction unmatched. The CDR3 reads CATSDPAGTSGIYNEQFF. DNA of the CDR3: TGTGCCACCAGTGATCCAGCCGGGACTAGCGGGATCTACAATGAGCAGTTCTTC.

The rearrangement joins TRBV5-5 to TRBJ2-7; D is unclear. The CDR3 contains 12 residues. The ends were cut back, 0 bases at V and 2 bases at J, with 3 bases in the middle. Germline V gene lookup returns CDR1 SGHKS and CDR2 YYEKEE (reference sequence). The CDR3 spells CASSLGAYEQYF. The CDR3 region has the DNA TGTGCCAGCAGCTTGGGGGCCTACGAGCAGTACTTC.

This rearrangement joins TRBV2 to TRBJ2-1; maybe TRBD1 (5 bases). The ends were cut back, 5 bases at V and 0 bases at J, with 11 bases in the middle. The CDR3 contains 15 residues. The germline V gene encodes CDR1 SNHLY and CDR2 FYNNEI. The CDR3 loop is CASSYRSSSYNEQFF. In nucleotides, the CDR3 is TGTGCCAGCAGTTACAGGTCCAGCTCCTACAATGAGCAGTTCTTC.

This sequence joins TRBV6-5 and TRBJ1-4, with 7 bases that match TRBD1. There are 13 residues in the CDR3. Per germline, CDR1 MNHEY and CDR2 SVGAGI. V shed 6 bases and J 5 bases; nucleotides not matched to a gene: 3. The CDR3 region is CASRSQGNEKLFF. The CDR3 nucleotides read TGTGCCAGCAGGTCACAGGGGAATGAAAAACTGTTTTTT.

The CDR3 nucleotides read TGTGCCACCAGCACCGGACAGTTCTCCTACAATGAGCAGTTCTTC. Translating it yields CATSTGQFSYNEQFF. The chain links TRBV15 to TRBJ2-1; tentative D call: TRBD1 (6 bases). Trimming pared 4 bases from V and 0 bases from J, leaving 10 bases between. The CDR3 length is 15 residues. The V gene's germline CDR1 is LNHNV and CDR2 YYDKDF (reference sequence).

The chain joins TRBV5-6 to TRBJ2-3; D is ambiguous. The V and J ends lost 0 bases and 6 bases respectively, with 5 bases between them. Per germline, CDR1 SGHDT and CDR2 YYEEEE. The CDR3 extends over 12 amino acids. This chain's CDR3 is CASSLGLDTQYF. CDR3 coding DNA: TGTGCCAGCAGCTTGGGCCTGGATACGCAGTATTTT.

V usage is TRBV27 and J usage is TRBJ2-7; 9 positions agree with TRBD2. Germline CDR1 and CDR2: MNHEY and SMNVEV (reference sequence). V shed 2 bases, J shed 0 bases, and the junction held 2 bases outside the gene matches. The CDR3 contains 15 residues. The CDR3 protein is CASSLKAGGSYEQYF. The DNA for the CDR3 is TGTGCCAGCAGTTTAAAAGCGGGAGGCTCCTACGAGCAGTACTTC.

The chain is built from TRBV18 and TRBJ2-3, with D tentatively TRBD1 (6 bases). Trimming removed 1 base from V and 3 bases from J, with 14 bases in between. CDR3 size: 16 residues. CDR1 and CDR2 from the germline V gene are KGHSH and LQKENI. CDR3: CASSPRGGTRTDTQYF. The CDR3 coding sequence is TGTGCCAGCTCACCACGAGGGGGAACTAGAACAGATACGCAGTATTTT.

The chain uses TRBV24-1 and TRBJ2-1, with 11 bases aligning to TRBD1. With 4 bases clipped from V and 8 bases from J, the junction kept 9 bases outside the gene matches. CDR1 and CDR2 from the germline V gene are KGHDR and SFDVKD. The CDR3 has 16 amino acids. The CDR3: CATSDTGTGGDDEQFF. CDR3 in DNA: TGTGCCACCAGTGACACCGGGACAGGGGGTGACGATGAGCAGTTCTTC.

The V call is TRBV28, the J call TRBJ1-2; no reliable D call. Trimming took off 5 bases at V and 8 bases at J, with 15 bases between the two ends. Per germline, CDR1 MDHEN and CDR2 SYDVKM. The CDR3 covers 13 residues. CDR3 loop: CASSPGQMRGYTF. The CDR3 DNA reads TGTGCCAGCAGTCCCGGCCAGATGAGGGGCTACACCTTC.

CDR3 sequence reads: CASSQDSYLSGANVLTF. CDR3 DNA: TGTGCCAGCAGCCAAGACAGTTACCTCTCCGGGGCCAACGTCCTGACTTTC. This chain uses TRBV4-2 with TRBJ2-6; D not resolved. Trimming left V 0 bases short and J 4 bases short, with 13 bases between. CDR3 length: 17 residues. Germline assignment: CDR1 LGHNA and CDR2 YNFKEQ.

This clone was seen once. This chain links TRBV3-1 (or the pseudogene TRBV3-2) with TRBJ2-7; the match to TRBD1 covers 8 bases. CDR3 length equals 14 residues. The trim removed 2 bases at V and 0 bases at J, leaving 0 bases unmatched. Germline CDR1 is LGHDT and CDR2 is YNNKEL (reference sequence). Written as DNA, the CDR3 is TGTGCCAGCAGCCAAACAGGGGGCTCCTACGAGCAGTACTTC. Residues: CASSQTGGSYEQYF.